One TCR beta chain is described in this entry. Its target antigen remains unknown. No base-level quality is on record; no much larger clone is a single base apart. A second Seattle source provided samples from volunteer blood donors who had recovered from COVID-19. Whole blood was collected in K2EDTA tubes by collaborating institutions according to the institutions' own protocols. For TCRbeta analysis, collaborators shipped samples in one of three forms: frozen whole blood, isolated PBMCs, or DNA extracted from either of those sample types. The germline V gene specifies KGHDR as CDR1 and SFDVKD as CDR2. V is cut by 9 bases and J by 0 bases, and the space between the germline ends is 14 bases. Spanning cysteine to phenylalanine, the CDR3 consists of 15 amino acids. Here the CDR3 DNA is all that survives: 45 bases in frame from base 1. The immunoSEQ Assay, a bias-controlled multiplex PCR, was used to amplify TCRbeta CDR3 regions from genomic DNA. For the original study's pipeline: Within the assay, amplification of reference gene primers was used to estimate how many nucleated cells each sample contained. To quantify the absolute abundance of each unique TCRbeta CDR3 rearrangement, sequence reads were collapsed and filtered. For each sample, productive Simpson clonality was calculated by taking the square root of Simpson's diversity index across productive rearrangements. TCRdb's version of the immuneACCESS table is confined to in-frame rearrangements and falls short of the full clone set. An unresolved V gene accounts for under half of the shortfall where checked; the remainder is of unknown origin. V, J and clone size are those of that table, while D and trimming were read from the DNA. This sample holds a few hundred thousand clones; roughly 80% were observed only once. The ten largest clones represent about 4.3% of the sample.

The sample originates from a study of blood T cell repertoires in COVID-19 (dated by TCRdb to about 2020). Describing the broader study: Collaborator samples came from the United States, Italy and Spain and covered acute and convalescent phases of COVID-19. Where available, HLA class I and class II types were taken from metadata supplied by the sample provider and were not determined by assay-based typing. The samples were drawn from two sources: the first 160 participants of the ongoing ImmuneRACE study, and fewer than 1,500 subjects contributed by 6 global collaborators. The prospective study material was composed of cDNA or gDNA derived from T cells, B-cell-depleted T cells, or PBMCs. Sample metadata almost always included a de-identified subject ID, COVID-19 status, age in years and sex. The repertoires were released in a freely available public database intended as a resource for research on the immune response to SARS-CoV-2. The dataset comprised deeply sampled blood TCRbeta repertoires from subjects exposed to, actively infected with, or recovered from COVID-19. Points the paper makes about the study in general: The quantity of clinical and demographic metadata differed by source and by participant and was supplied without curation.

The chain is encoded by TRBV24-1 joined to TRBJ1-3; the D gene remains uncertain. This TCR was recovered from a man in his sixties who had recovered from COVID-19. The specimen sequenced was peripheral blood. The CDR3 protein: CATPSQNLSGNTIYF. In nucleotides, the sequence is TGTGCCACCCCCTCCCAGAACCTCTCTGGAAACACCATATATTTT.